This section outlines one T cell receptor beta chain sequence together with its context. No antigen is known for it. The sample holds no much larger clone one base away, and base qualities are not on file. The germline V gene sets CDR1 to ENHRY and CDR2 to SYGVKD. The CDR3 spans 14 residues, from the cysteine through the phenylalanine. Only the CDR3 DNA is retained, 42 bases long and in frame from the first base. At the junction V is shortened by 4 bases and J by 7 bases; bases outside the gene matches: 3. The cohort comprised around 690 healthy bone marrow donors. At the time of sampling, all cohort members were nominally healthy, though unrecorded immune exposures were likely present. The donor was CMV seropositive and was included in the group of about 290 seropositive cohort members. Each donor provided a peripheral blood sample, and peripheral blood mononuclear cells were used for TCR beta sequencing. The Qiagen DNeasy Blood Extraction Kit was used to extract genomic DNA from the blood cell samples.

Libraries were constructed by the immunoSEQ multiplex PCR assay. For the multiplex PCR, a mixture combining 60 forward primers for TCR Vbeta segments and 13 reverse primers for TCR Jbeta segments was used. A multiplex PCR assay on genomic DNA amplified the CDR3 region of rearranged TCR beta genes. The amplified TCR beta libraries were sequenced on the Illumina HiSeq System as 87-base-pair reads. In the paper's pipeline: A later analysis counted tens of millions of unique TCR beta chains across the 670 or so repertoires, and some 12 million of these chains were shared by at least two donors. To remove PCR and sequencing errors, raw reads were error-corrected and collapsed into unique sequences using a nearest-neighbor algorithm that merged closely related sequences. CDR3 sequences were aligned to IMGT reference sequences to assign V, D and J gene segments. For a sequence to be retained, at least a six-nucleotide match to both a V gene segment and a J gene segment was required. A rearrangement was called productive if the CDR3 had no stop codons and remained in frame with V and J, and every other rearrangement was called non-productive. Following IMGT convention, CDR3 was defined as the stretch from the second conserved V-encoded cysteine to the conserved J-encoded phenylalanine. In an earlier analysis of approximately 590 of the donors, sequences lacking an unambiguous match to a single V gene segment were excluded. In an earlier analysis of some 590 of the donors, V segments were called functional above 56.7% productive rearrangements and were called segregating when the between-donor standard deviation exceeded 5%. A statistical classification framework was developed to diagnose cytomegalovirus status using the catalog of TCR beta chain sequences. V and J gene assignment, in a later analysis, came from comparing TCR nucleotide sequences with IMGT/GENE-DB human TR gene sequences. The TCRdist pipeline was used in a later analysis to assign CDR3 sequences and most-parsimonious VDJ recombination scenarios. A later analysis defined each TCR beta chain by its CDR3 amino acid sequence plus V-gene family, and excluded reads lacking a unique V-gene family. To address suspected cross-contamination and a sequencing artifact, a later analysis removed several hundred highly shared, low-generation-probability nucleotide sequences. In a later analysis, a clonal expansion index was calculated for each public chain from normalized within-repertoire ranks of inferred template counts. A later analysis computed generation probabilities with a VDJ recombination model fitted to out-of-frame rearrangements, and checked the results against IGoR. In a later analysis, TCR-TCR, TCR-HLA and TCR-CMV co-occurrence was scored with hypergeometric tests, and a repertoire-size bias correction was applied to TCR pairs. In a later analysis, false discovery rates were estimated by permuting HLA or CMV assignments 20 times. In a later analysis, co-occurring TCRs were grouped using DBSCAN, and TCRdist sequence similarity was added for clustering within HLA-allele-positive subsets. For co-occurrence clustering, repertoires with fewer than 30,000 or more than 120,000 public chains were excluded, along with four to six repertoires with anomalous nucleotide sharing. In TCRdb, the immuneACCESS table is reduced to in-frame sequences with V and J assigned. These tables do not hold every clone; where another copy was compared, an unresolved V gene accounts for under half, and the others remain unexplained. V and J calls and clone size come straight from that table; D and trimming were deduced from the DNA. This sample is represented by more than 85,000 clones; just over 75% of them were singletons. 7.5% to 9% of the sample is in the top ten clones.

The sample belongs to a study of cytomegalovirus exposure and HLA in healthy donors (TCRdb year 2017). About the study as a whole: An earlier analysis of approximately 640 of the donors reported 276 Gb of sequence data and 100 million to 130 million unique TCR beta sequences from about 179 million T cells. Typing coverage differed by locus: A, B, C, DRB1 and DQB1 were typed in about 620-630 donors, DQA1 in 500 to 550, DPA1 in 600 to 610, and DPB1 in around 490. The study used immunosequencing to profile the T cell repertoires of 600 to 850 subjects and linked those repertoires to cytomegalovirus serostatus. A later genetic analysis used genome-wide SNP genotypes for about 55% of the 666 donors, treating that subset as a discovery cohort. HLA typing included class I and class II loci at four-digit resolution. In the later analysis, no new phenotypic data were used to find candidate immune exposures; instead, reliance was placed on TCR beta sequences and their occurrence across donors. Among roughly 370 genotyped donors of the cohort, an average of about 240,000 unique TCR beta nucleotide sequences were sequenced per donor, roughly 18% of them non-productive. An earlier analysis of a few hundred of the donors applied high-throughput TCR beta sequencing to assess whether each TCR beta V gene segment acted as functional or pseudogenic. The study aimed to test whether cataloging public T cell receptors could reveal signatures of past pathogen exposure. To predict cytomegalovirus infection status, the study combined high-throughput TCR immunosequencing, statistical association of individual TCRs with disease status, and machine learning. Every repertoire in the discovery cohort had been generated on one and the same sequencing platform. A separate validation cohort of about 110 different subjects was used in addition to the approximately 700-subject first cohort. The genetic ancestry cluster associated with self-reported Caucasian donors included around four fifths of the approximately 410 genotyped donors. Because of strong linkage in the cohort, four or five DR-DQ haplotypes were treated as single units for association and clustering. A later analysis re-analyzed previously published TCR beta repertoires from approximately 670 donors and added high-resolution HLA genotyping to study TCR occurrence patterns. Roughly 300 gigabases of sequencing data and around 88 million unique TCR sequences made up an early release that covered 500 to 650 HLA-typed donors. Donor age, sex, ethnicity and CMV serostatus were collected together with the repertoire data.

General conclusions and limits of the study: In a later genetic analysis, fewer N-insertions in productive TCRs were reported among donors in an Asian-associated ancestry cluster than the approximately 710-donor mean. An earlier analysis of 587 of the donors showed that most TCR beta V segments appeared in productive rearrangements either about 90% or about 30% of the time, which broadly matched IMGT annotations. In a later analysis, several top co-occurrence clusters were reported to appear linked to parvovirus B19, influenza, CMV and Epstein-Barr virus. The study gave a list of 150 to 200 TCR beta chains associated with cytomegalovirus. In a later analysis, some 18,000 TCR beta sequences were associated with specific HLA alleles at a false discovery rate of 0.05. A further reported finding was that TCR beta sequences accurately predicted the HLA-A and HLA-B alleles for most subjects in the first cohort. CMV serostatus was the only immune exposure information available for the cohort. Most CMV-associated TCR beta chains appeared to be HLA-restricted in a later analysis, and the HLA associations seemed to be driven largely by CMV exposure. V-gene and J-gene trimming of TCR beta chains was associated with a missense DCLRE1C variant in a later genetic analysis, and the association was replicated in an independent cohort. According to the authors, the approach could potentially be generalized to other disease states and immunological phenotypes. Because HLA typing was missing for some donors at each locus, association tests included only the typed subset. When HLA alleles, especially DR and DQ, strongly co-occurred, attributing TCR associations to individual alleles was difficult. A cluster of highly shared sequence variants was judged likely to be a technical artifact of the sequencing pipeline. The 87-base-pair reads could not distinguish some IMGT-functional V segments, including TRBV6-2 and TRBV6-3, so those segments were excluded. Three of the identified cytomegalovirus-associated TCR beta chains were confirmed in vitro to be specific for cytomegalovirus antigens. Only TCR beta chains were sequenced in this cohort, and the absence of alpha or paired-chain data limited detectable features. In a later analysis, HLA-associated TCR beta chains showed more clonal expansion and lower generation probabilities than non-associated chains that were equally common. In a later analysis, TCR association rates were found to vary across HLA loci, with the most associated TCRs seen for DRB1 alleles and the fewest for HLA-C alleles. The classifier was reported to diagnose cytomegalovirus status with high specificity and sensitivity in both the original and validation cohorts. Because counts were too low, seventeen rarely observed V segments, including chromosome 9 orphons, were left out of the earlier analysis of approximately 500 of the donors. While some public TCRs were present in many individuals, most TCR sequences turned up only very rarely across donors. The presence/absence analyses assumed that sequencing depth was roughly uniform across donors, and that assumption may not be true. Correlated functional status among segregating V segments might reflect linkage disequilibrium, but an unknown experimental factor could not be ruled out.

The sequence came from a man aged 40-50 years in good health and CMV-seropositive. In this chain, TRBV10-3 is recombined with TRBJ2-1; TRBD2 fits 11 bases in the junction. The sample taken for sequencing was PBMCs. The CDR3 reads CAISARLAGNEQFF. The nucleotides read TGTGCCATCAGTGCCAGACTAGCGGGGAATGAGCAGTTCTTC.